This paragraph covers one TCR beta chain sequence. Antigen unknown. The data were taken from a study of OX40 agonist ivuxolimab in advanced cancers. At the level of the study: Treatment of patients was with ivuxolimab, an agonistic anti-OX40 (CD134) antibody. Past anti-PD-1, anti-PD-L1 or anti-CTLA-4 therapy was accepted, and 40% had received some. Whole-study findings and limits: At 0.1 to 3.0 mg/kg and by week 6, CD4+ and CD8+ T cells in the blood had expanded clonally. Expanded clones tended on average to be more numerous among CD8+ T cells than CD4+.

Assay: immunoSEQ multiplex PCR; the TCRdb copy retains only in-frame clones and omits some. The sample lists roughly 66,000 clones, nearly 90% seen once, with 1.3% in the top ten. V dropped 0 bases and J dropped 3; count of bases not matched to a gene: 8. Germline V CDR1 and CDR2: KGHSH, LQKENI. This CDR3 comprises 17 residues. This TCR came from an adult with an advanced solid tumor such as melanoma, head and neck, liver or kidney cancer. Sequenced here: CD4+ or CD8+ T cells sorted from blood, sampled in a trial of the OX40 agonist ivuxolimab. The chain has TRBV18 and TRBJ2-1; 7 nucleotides align to TRBD2. The CDR3 DNA is TGTGCCAGCTCACCACCGGAATCCCTAGCGGTCTACAATGAGCAGTTCTTC. Its protein product is CASSPPESLAVYNEQFF.